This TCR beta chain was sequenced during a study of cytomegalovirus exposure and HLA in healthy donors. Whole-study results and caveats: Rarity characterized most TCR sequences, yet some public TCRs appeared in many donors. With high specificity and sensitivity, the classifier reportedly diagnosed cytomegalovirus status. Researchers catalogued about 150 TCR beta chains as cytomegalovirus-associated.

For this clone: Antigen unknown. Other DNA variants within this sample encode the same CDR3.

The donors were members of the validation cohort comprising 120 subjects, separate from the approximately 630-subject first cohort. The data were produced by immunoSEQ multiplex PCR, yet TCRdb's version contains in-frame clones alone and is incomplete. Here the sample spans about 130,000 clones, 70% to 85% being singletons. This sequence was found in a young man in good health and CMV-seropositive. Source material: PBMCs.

The chain's CDR3 is CASSPGTSGTDTQYF. The CDR3 coding sequence is TGTGCCAGCAGCCCAGGGACTAGCGGCACAGATACGCAGTATTTT. The rearrangement joins TRBV27 to TRBJ2-3, with 10 bases lining up with TRBD2. CDR1 is MNHEY and CDR2 is SMNVEV in the germline V gene (reference sequence). J was trimmed by 1 base and V by 6 bases; bases with no gene match: 4. This CDR3 has 15 residues.